One sample yielded the 3 T cell receptor beta chains listed below, sequenced in a study of shared clonotypes between healthy human individuals. Some clones are missing from TCRdb's copy, which holds only in-frame ones; the method was immunoSEQ multiplex PCR. Of roughly 500,000 clones in the sample, about four fifths were seen once. Input material: PBMCs. These receptors were taken from a middle-aged woman in good health. Some clones in this sample may be carry-over from other donors' samples.

J is TRBJ1-5 and V is TRBV6-1, with D maybe TRBD1 (6 bases). Germline-derived CDR1 and CDR2 are MNHNS and SASEGT. V lost 3 bases and J lost 7, with 13 bases in between. The CDR3 extends over 14 amino acids. Here the CDR3 reads CASSDPPDSQPQHF. CDR3 nucleotides: TGTGCCAGCAGTGACCCCCCGGACAGCCAGCCCCAGCATTTT.

The gene calls are TRBV11-2 and TRBJ2-1; 8 bases map to TRBD2. Trimming cost V 5 bases and J 8 bases; bases outside gene matches: 5. This CDR3 comprises 13 residues. Looked up from germline, CDR1 is SGHAT and CDR2 is FQNNGV. CDR3 sequence (DNA): TGTGCCAGCAGCCGCGGGGGGCCGTATGAGCAGTTCTTC. It specifies CASSRGGPYEQFF.

This clone was seen only a few times. The CDR3 protein is CASSPLGQGEHEQYF. CDR3 in DNA: TGTGCCAGCTCACCACTGGGACAGGGGGAGCACGAGCAGTACTTC. This chain connects TRBV18 to TRBJ2-7; 11 nucleotides line up with TRBD1. This CDR3 contains 15 residues. J gave up 5 bases and V 1 base, and 4 bases lay outside the gene matches. Germline assignment: CDR1 KGHSH and CDR2 LQKENI.